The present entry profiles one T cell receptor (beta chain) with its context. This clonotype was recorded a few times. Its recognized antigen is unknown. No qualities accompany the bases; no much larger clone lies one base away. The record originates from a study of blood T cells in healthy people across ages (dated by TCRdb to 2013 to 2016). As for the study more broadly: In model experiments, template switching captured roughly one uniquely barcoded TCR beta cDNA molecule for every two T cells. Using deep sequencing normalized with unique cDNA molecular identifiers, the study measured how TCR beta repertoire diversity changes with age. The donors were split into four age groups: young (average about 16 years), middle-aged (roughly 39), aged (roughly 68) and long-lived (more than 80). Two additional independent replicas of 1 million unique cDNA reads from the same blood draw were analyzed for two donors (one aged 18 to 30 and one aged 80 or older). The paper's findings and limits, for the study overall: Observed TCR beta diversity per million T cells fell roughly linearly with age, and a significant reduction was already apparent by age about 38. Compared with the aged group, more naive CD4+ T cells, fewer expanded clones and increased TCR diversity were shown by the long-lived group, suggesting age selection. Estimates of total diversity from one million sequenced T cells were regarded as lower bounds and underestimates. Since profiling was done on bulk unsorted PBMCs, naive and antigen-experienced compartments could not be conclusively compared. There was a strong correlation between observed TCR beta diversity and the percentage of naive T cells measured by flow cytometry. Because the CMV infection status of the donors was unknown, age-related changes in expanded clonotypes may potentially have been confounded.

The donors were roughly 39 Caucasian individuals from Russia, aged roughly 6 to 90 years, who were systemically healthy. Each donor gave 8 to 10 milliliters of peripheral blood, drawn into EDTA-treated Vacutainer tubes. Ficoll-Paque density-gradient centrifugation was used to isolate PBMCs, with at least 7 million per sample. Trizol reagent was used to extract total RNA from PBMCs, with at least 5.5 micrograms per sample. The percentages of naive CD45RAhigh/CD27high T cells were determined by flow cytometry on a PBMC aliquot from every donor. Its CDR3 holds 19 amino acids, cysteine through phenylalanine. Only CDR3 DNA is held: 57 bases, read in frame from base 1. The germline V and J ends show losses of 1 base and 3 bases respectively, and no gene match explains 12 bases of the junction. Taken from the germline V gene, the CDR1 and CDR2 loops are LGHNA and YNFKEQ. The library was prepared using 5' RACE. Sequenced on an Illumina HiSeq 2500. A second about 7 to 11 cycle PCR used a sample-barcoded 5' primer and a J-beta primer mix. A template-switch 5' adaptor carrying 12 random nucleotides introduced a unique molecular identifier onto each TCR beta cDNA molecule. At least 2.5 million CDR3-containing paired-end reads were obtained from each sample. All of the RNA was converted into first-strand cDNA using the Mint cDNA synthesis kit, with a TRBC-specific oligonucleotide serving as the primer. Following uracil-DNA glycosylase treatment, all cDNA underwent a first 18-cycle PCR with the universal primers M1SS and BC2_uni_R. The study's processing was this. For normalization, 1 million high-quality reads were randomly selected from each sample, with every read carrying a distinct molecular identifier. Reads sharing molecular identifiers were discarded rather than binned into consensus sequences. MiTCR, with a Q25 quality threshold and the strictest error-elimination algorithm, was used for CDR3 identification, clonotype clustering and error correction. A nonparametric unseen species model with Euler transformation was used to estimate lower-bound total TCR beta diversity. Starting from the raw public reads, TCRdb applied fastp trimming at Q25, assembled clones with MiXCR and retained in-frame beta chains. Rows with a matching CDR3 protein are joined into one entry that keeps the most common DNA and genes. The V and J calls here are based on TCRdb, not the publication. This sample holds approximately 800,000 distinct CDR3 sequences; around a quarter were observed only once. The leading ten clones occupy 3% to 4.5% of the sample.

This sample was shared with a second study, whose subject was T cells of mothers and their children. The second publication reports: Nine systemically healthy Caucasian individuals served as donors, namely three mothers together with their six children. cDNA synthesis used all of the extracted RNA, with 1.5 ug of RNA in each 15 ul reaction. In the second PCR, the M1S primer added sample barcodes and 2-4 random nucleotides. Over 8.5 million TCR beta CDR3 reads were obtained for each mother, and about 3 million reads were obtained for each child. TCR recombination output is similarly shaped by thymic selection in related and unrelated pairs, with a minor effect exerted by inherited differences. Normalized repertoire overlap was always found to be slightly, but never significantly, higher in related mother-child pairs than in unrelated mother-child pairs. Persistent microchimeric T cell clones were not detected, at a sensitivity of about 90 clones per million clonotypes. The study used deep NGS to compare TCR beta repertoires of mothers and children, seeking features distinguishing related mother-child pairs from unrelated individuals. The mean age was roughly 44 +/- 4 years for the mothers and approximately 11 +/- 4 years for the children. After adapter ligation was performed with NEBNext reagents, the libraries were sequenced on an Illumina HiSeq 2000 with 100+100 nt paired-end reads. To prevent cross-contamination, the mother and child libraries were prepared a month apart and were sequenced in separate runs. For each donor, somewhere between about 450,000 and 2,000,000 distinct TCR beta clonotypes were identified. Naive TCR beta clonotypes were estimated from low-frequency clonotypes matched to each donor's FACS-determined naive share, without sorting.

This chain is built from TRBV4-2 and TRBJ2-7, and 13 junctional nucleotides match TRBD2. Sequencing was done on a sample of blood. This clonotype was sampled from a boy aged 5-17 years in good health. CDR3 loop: CASSQGGLAGVYRSYEQYF. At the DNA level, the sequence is TGTGCCAGCAGCCAAGGAGGACTAGCGGGAGTATATCGGAGCTACGAGCAGTACTTC.